This is a list of T cell receptor beta chains from one sample in a study of CD8 T cells in ankylosing spondylitis. TCRdb analysed the 5' RACE reads with MiXCR anew, one entry per CDR3 protein. The sample consists of about 450,000 distinct CDR3 sequences, more than 25% of them appearing once. Sequencing was performed on blood, either unsorted or a sorted T cell fraction (not recorded which). All receptors come from a male donor with ankylosing spondylitis. Each CDR3 is given with its conserved first and last residue. The D gene is left open where the match is weak. Some rows have no size entry. The others give once, few or many, or a class for an expanded clone.

clone size	D gene	V gene	J gene	CDR3 DNA	CDR3 protein
.	.	TRBV5-5	TRBJ1-1	TGTGCCAGCAGCTTGAGTTACGGACTTAACACTGAAGCTTTCTTT	CASSLSYGLNTEAFF
.	.	TRBV20-1	TRBJ2-3	TGCAGTGCTGGTGTCCTCACAGATACGCAGTATTTT	CSAGVLTDTQYF
.	TRBD1	TRBV24-1	TRBJ2-2	TGTGCCACCAGTGAGGGGGGACAGGCTACCGGGGAGCTGTTTTTT	CATSEGGQATGELFF
.	TRBD2	TRBV30	TRBJ2-1	TGTGCCTGGAGGAGGCTAGCGGGAGCGGGTGAGCAGTTCTTC	CAWRRLAGAGEQFF
.	.	TRBV11-2	TRBJ2-5	TGTGCCAGCAACCGAGAGCCACGGGAGACCCAGTACTTC	CASNREPRETQYF
.	TRBD2	TRBV12-3/TRBV12-4	TRBJ2-3	TGTGCCAGCAGTTCCACAGCGGGAAGCACAGATACGCAGTATTTT	CASSSTAGSTDTQYF
few	TRBD1	TRBV10-2	TRBJ2-3	TGCGCCAGCAGTGAGGGGACAGCGGTAGATACGCAGTATTTT	CASSEGTAVDTQYF
few	.	TRBV11-2	TRBJ1-1	TGTGCCAGCAGCTTAGATAACTTTGGGACTGAAGCTTTCTTT	CASSLDNFGTEAFF
.	.	TRBV12-3/TRBV12-4	TRBJ1-1	TGTGCCAGCAGCCACAAGACGACAGTGAACACTGAAGCTTTCTTT	CASSHKTTVNTEAFF
.	.	TRBV29-1	TRBJ2-5	TGCAGCGCTACCCCGGGTGTAGAGACCCAGTACTTC	CSATPGVETQYF
few	.	TRBV20-1	TRBJ1-3	TGCAGTGCAGGGACTACTGGAAACACCATATATTTT	CSAGTTGNTIYF
.	.	TRBV5-6	TRBJ1-1	TGTGCCAGCAGCTTGGATATAGGACAGACGAACACTGAAGCTTTCTTT	CASSLDIGQTNTEAFF
.	.	TRBV12-3/TRBV12-4	TRBJ1-5	TGTGCCAGCAGTCCTATGATCAATCAGCCCCAGCATTTT	CASSPMINQPQHF
few	TRBD1	TRBV27	TRBJ2-5	TGTGCCAGCAGTCCAGGGACAGGGAAGGGAGAGACCCAGTACTTC	CASSPGTGKGETQYF
.	.	TRBV5-1	TRBJ2-1	TGCGCCAGCAGCTTGGCTTCCAGTGAATACAATGAGCAGTTCTTC	CASSLASSEYNEQFF
.	TRBD1	TRBV24-1	TRBJ2-1	TGTGCCACCAGTGACCTGGGACAGGGGGCTAGAAATGAGCAGTTCTTC	CATSDLGQGARNEQFF
.	.	TRBV7-6	TRBJ1-1	TGTGCCAGCAGCTCACGATTGAACACTGAAGCTTTCTTT	CASSSRLNTEAFF
.	.	TRBV12-3/TRBV12-4	TRBJ2-7	TGTGCCAGCAGTATCGACGTATTCGAGCAGTACTTC	CASSIDVFEQYF
.	.	TRBV27	TRBJ1-5	TGTGCCAGCAGCGCAGGGGTCTTGGGCAATCAGCCCCAGCATTTT	CASSAGVLGNQPQHF
.	.	TRBV29-1	TRBJ1-2	TGCAGCGTTGAGAGAGGGACGGCTAACTATGGCTACACCTTC	CSVERGTANYGYTF
once	.	TRBV29-1	TRBJ1-1	TGCAGCGTTGGAAAAGGGGAGGACACTGAAGCTTTCTTT	CSVGKGEDTEAFF
.	.	TRBV30	TRBJ1-1	TGTGCCTGGAGTAAACCAGGGACTGAAGCTTTCTTT	CAWSKPGTEAFF
few	.	TRBV18	TRBJ1-3	TGTGCCAGCTCACCAGACTCTGGAAACACCATATATTTT	CASSPDSGNTIYF
few	TRBD1	TRBV20-1	TRBJ2-1	TGCAGTGCCCTTAACAGGGGGTATGAGCAGTTCTTC	CSALNRGYEQFF
.	.	TRBV29-1	TRBJ2-7	TGCAGCGTTTCGAGTGGGGAGCAGTACTTC	CSVSSGEQYF
few	TRBD1	TRBV12-3/TRBV12-4	TRBJ1-1	TGTGCCAGCAGACGACAGGGGGCCGGGAACACTGAAGCTTTCTTT	CASRRQGAGNTEAFF
.	TRBD1	TRBV20-1	TRBJ1-1	TGCAGTGCTAGCCCCTCAGGGGGTTGGAACACTGAAGCTTTCTTT	CSASPSGGWNTEAFF
.	.	TRBV5-1	TRBJ1-6	TGCGCCAGCAGCCAGTCGGGGGTCAGAGGTTCACCCCTCCACTTT	CASSQSGVRGSPLHF
.	TRBD2	TRBV7-8	TRBJ2-1	TGTGCCAGCAGCTTAGGGTATAGCGGGAGTGGCAATGAGCAGTTCTTC	CASSLGYSGSGNEQFF
few	TRBD2	TRBV2	TRBJ2-3	TGTGCCAGCAGTGAAGCGAAGGTTGGGGGGGGGAGCACAGATACGCAGTATTTT	CASSEAKVGGGSTDTQYF
.	.	TRBV7-8	TRBJ2-1	TGTGCCAGCAGCCCCCCTTGGAGTGAGCAGTTCTTC	CASSPPWSEQFF
.	.	TRBV20-1	TRBJ2-2	TGCAGTGCTAGAGGGGGTGAAGGGGCTTACACCGGGGAGCTGTTTTTT	CSARGGEGAYTGELFF
.	TRBD2	TRBV15	TRBJ2-1	TGTGCCACCAGCACTGCCCCGGGACTAGCGGGTCTAAGGGGCGCCTACAATGAGCAGTTCTTC	CATSTAPGLAGLRGAYNEQFF
.	TRBD1	TRBV2	TRBJ2-1	TGTGCCAGCAGTAACCGGGACAGGGGGTCCAATGAGCAGTTCTTC	CASSNRDRGSNEQFF
.	TRBD2	TRBV18	TRBJ2-1	TGTGCCAGCTCACCACTAGCGGGAGGAGCCTACAATGAGCAGTTCTTC	CASSPLAGGAYNEQFF
.	.	TRBV12-3/TRBV12-4	TRBJ2-5	TGTGCCAGCAGCCGGGACCCCGTGGAGACCCAGTACTTC	CASSRDPVETQYF
.	.	TRBV24-1	TRBJ2-2	TGTGCCACCAGTGCCCTAGGGGCTTTCGATTGGGAGCTGTTTTTT	CATSALGAFDWELFF
.	TRBD1	TRBV2	TRBJ2-1	TGTGCCAGCACCCCCCTGAGGACAGGGAATGAGCAGTTCTTC	CASTPLRTGNEQFF
few	.	TRBV6-6	TRBJ1-4	TGTGCCAGCAGTTATCGGGGGACTGAAAAACTGTTTTTT	CASSYRGTEKLFF
.	TRBD2	TRBV12-3/TRBV12-4	TRBJ2-1	TGTGCCAGCAGTCCCTCTAGCGGGAGAGCTCGGTTCTTC	CASSPSSGRARFF
.	.	TRBV11-2	TRBJ1-2	TGTGCCAGCAGCTTTGGAGCTAACTATGGCTACACCTTC	CASSFGANYGYTF
.	.	TRBV6-1	TRBJ1-2	TGTGCCAGCAGTCCCCTGAGCCAGATCTATGGCTACACCTTC	CASSPLSQIYGYTF
many	TRBD2	TRBV7-9	TRBJ2-1	TGTGCCAGCAGTACTAGCGGGAGATCCTTTGAGCAGTTCTTC	CASSTSGRSFEQFF
.	TRBD1	TRBV12-3/TRBV12-4	TRBJ1-1	TGTGCCAGCAGTTTTGTGACAGGGGCGAACACTGAAGCTTTCTTT	CASSFVTGANTEAFF
.	.	TRBV4-2	TRBJ2-5	TGTGCCAGCAGCCAAGAGGCGATTAGACTAGAGACCCAGTACTTC	CASSQEAIRLETQYF
.	.	TRBV7-9	TRBJ2-7	TGTGCCAGCAGCAGAGATTTTACAGGGTGGAACTTC	CASSRDFTGWNF
many	TRBD1	TRBV5-1	TRBJ2-5	TGCGCCAGCAGCTCGGTGGACAGGGAAGAGACCCAGTACTTC	CASSSVDREETQYF
many	TRBD2	TRBV12-3/TRBV12-4	TRBJ2-1	TGTGCCAGCACCCCCACTAGAGCTAGCGGGGTCCTGCGGCAGTTCTTC	CASTPTRASGVLRQFF